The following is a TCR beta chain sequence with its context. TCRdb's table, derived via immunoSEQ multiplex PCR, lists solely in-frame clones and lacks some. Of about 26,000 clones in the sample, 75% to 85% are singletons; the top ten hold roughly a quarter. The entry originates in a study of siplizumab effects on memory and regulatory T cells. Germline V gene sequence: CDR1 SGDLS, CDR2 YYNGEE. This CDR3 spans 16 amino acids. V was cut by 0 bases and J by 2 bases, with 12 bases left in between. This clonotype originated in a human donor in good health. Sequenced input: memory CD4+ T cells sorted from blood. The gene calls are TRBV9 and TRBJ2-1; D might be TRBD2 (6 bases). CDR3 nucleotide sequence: TGTGCCAGCAGCGTAGATGGCGGGACGCCCTACAATGAGCAGTTCTTC. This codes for CASSVDGGTPYNEQFF.